The rows below give T cell receptor beta chains drawn from one sample of a study of shared T cell receptors in the human thymus. The protocol was immunoSEQ multiplex PCR, while the TCRdb copy is restricted to in-frame clones and leaves out a portion. The sample yields 540,000 or so clones, roughly 74% seen once. These data also featured in a second study, about human thymus T cells.

Sequenced material: thymocytes. These receptors all come from a boy younger than two with a congenital heart defect. Both conserved end residues are part of each CDR3. The D gene is left open where the match is weak. Clone size is not always given. Where it is, it says once, few, many or a class for expanded clones.

cdr3_length: 15
v_call: TRBV29-1
d_call: TRBD1
j_call: TRBJ1-1
clone_size: .
cdr3_aa: CSVEGDRDMNTEAFF

cdr3_length: 18
v_call: TRBV25-1
d_call: TRBD2
j_call: TRBJ2-5
clone_size: .
cdr3_aa: CASSGLIPGLAEQETQYF

cdr3_length: 17
v_call: TRBV4-3
d_call: .
j_call: TRBJ2-7
clone_size: .
cdr3_aa: CASSQEPTGLLGYEQYF

cdr3_length: 14
v_call: TRBV27
d_call: TRBD1
j_call: TRBJ2-7
clone_size: .
cdr3_aa: CASRSLQGSYEQYF

cdr3_length: 15
v_call: TRBV10-2
d_call: TRBD1
j_call: TRBJ2-3
clone_size: .
cdr3_aa: CASNDPGQGVGTQYF

cdr3_length: 14
v_call: TRBV11-2
d_call: .
j_call: TRBJ2-7
clone_size: once
cdr3_aa: CASSRPDGAYEQYF

cdr3_length: 16
v_call: TRBV10-2
d_call: TRBD2
j_call: TRBJ2-7
clone_size: .
cdr3_aa: CASSWTSGSGPYEQYF

cdr3_length: 14
v_call: TRBV5-1
d_call: .
j_call: TRBJ1-1
clone_size: once
cdr3_aa: CASSLVEGLTEAFF

cdr3_length: 15
v_call: TRBV27
d_call: .
j_call: TRBJ1-5
clone_size: .
cdr3_aa: CASFYDTVSNQPQHF

cdr3_length: 16
v_call: TRBV27
d_call: TRBD1
j_call: TRBJ2-3
clone_size: .
cdr3_aa: CASRVGTGELGDTQYF

cdr3_length: 12
v_call: TRBV7-9
d_call: .
j_call: TRBJ2-2
clone_size: .
cdr3_aa: CASSQDSGELFF

cdr3_length: 16
v_call: TRBV28
d_call: TRBD2
j_call: TRBJ2-7
clone_size: .
cdr3_aa: CASRGGRLANSYEQYF

cdr3_length: 16
v_call: TRBV5-4
d_call: .
j_call: TRBJ2-1
clone_size: .
cdr3_aa: CASSLALAGAYNEQFF

cdr3_length: 18
v_call: TRBV6-1
d_call: TRBD2
j_call: TRBJ2-7
clone_size: .
cdr3_aa: CASSVPNVWREGPYEQYF

cdr3_length: 16
v_call: TRBV4-3
d_call: TRBD2
j_call: TRBJ2-7
clone_size: .
cdr3_aa: CASSHPSASGGYEQYF

cdr3_length: 15
v_call: TRBV4-2
d_call: TRBD2
j_call: TRBJ2-1
clone_size: .
cdr3_aa: CASSQAGLAGNEQFF

cdr3_length: 14
v_call: TRBV7-9
d_call: .
j_call: TRBJ2-7
clone_size: few
cdr3_aa: CASSSSQLSYEQYF

cdr3_length: 16
v_call: TRBV6-4
d_call: .
j_call: TRBJ1-2
clone_size: .
cdr3_aa: CASSRPTGTTNYGYTF

cdr3_length: 13
v_call: TRBV6-1
d_call: .
j_call: TRBJ2-7
clone_size: .
cdr3_aa: CASSETGDGEQYF

cdr3_length: 17
v_call: TRBV5-1
d_call: TRBD2
j_call: TRBJ2-7
clone_size: few
cdr3_aa: CASSHYPGLAGGHEQYF

cdr3_length: 15
v_call: TRBV18
d_call: .
j_call: TRBJ2-7
clone_size: .
cdr3_aa: CASSPAGQISYEQYF

cdr3_length: 16
v_call: TRBV19
d_call: TRBD1
j_call: TRBJ1-5
clone_size: .
cdr3_aa: CASSPATGGTGQPQHF

cdr3_length: 15
v_call: TRBV4-3
d_call: TRBD2
j_call: TRBJ2-1
clone_size: once
cdr3_aa: CASSPLAGVSNEQFF

cdr3_length: 14
v_call: TRBV4-1
d_call: TRBD2
j_call: TRBJ2-7
clone_size: .
cdr3_aa: CASSTRLAGNEQYF

cdr3_length: 11
v_call: TRBV27
d_call: .
j_call: TRBJ2-5
clone_size: .
cdr3_aa: CASRTGETQYF

cdr3_length: 13
v_call: TRBV29-1
d_call: .
j_call: TRBJ2-7
clone_size: .
cdr3_aa: CSDQLVIGDEQYF

cdr3_length: 15
v_call: TRBV27
d_call: TRBD1
j_call: TRBJ2-1
clone_size: .
cdr3_aa: CASSSLGQTDNEQFF

cdr3_length: 15
v_call: TRBV6-5
d_call: TRBD2
j_call: TRBJ2-2
clone_size: few
cdr3_aa: CASSYVAGGTGELFF

cdr3_length: 17
v_call: TRBV7-9
d_call: .
j_call: TRBJ1-3
clone_size: .
cdr3_aa: CASSAGGAQSSGNTIYF

cdr3_length: 20
v_call: TRBV15
d_call: TRBD2
j_call: TRBJ2-7
clone_size: .
cdr3_aa: CATSSGIQGRLAGVTYEQYF

cdr3_length: 15
v_call: TRBV19
d_call: .
j_call: TRBJ1-1
clone_size: .
cdr3_aa: CASSWRTTGSTEAFF

cdr3_length: 17
v_call: TRBV5-1
d_call: TRBD1
j_call: TRBJ1-1
clone_size: .
cdr3_aa: CASSPTGTGEGNTEAFF

cdr3_length: 18
v_call: TRBV2
d_call: TRBD2
j_call: TRBJ2-3
clone_size: .
cdr3_aa: CASRNTGTSGRVGDTQYF

cdr3_length: 16
v_call: TRBV5-6
d_call: TRBD2
j_call: TRBJ2-7
clone_size: .
cdr3_aa: CASSRGGDTPVGEQYF

cdr3_length: 13
v_call: TRBV28
d_call: TRBD1
j_call: TRBJ2-1
clone_size: .
cdr3_aa: CATRDRSRDEQFF